The 18 T cell receptor beta chains below all came from one sample that was sequenced in a study of blood T cell repertoires in COVID-19. Clones were sequenced by immunoSEQ multiplex PCR, and TCRdb holds only the in-frame ones, with some missing. The sample records about 330,000 clones, about 83% being singletons. Source material: peripheral blood. The receptors derive from a woman in her fifties or sixties with acute or convalescent COVID-19.

The chain employs TRBV5-1 and TRBJ2-3; D is unclear. The CDR3 is made up of 14 amino acids. Trimming took off 1 base at V and 2 bases at J, with 8 bases between the two ends. Germline CDR1 and CDR2: SGHRS and YFSETQ. The CDR3 nucleotides read TGCGCCAGCAGCTTGTTTGCGGCCACAGATACGCAGTATTTT. Protein: CASSLFAATDTQYF. The whole variable domain, filled in from reference TRBV5-1 and TRBJ2-3, reads KAGVTQTPRYLIKTRGQQVTLSCSPISGHRSVSWYQQTPGQGLQFLFEYFSETQRNKGNFPGRFSGRQFSNSRSEMNVSTLELGDSALYLCASSLFAATDTQYFGPGTRLTVL.

In nucleotides, the CDR3 is TGTGCCAGCAGCTTAGGTACGGGAGACACGTACGAGCAGTACTTC. Protein product: CASSLGTGDTYEQYF. The rearrangement links TRBV11-2 to TRBJ2-7; D is perhaps TRBD2 (6 bases). The CDR3 spans 15 residues. Trimming left V 1 base short and J 4 bases short, with 14 bases between. CDR1 is SGHAT and CDR2 is FQNNGV in the germline V gene. Based on the CDR3 plus reference TRBV11-2 and TRBJ2-7, the full variable domain is EAGVAQSPRYKIIEKRQSVAFWCNPISGHATLYWYQQILGQGPKLLIQFQNNGVVDDSQLPKDRFSAERLKGVDSTLKIQPAKLEDSAVYLCASSLGTGDTYEQYFGPGTRLTVT.

The sample holds a few counts of this clone. The chain combines TRBV7-2 with TRBJ1-1; no definite D call. The germline CDR1 and CDR2 sequences are SGHTA and FQGNSA. The CDR3 spans 16 residues. With 4 bases removed from V and 0 bases from J, the gap between germline ends came to 15 bases. The CDR3 DNA reads as TGTGCCAGCAGCTCCTTTGGTGGGCGAATGAACACTGAAGCTTTCTTT. Amino acids: CASSSFGGRMNTEAFF.

V usage is TRBV12-5 and J usage is TRBJ2-1; TRBD2 matches at 8 bases. With 4 bases clipped from V and 5 bases from J, the junction kept 7 bases outside the gene matches. The length of the CDR3 is 15 residues. The V gene's germline CDR1 is LGHNT and CDR2 FRNRAP. The CDR3 loop is CASGSYSGANNEQFF. The CDR3 region has the DNA TGTGCTAGTGGTTCCTATAGCGGGGCGAACAATGAGCAGTTCTTC. The full variable domain, its missing parts supplied by reference TRBV12-5 and TRBJ2-1, is DARVTQTPRHKVTEMGQEVTMRCQPILGHNTVFWYRQTMMQGLELLAYFRNRAPLDDSGMPKDRFSAEMPDATLATLKIQPSEPRDSAVYFCASGSYSGANNEQFFGPGTRLTVL.

The rearrangement links TRBV9 to TRBJ2-1, with D perhaps TRBD1 (6 bases). The V gene's germline CDR1 is SGDLS and CDR2 YYNGEE. V lost 7 bases and J 0 bases, leaving 14 bases between the germline ends. The CDR3 spans 15 residues. CDR3 nucleotide sequence: TGTGCCAGCGCCCCAACAGGGAGCTCCTACAATGAGCAGTTCTTC. Residues: CASAPTGSSYNEQFF.

The V gene is TRBV5-4, the J gene TRBJ1-2; D remains unclear. V lost 4 bases to trimming and J lost 8 bases, with 12 bases between them. This CDR3 spans 12 amino acids. Germline loops: CDR1 SGHNT, CDR2 YYREEE (reference sequence). The CDR3 DNA is TGTGCCAGCAGCGAAAAATCCGGGGGCTACACCTTC. Translated: CASSEKSGGYTF.

V gene TRBV4-1 combines with J gene TRBJ1-5; D gene unclear. Trimming removed 0 bases at V and 7 bases at J, with 10 bases between. Germline V CDR1 and CDR2: MGHRA, YSYEKL. The CDR3 sequence is 14 residues long. CDR3 coding DNA: TGCGCCAGCAGCCAAGATTCAGAGCGGCAGCCCCAGCATTTT. This gives the protein CASSQDSERQPQHF.

The genes are TRBV3-1 (or the pseudogene TRBV3-2) and TRBJ1-2; 7 bases line up with TRBD1. V lost 4 bases to trimming and J lost 1 base; unmatched junction nucleotides: 3. There are 14 residues in the CDR3. In germline, CDR1 is LGHDT, CDR2 YNNKEL (reference sequence). CDR3 protein: CASSPQGDNYGYTF. Written as DNA, the CDR3 is TGTGCCAGCAGCCCCCAGGGGGATAACTATGGCTACACCTTC.

About this clone itself: Other DNA sequences within the sample encode an identical CDR3. The gene calls are TRBV27 and TRBJ2-5; D is unclear. The CDR3 runs to 11 residues. From germline, CDR1 is MNHEY and CDR2 SMNVEV (reference sequence). V was clipped by 3 bases and J by 3 bases, with 2 bases between them. CDR3 amino acids: CASSFKETQYF. The CDR3 DNA reads TGTGCCAGCAGTTTTAAAGAGACCCAGTACTTC.

This clone was seen a handful of times. The chain joins TRBV9 to TRBJ1-4; D is unclear. CDR1 SGDLS and CDR2 YYNGEE come from the germline V gene. The V end was cut by 4 bases, the J end by 4 bases, with 8 bases between. This CDR3 is built from 13 residues. This chain's CDR3 is CASSSLNNEKLFF. The CDR3 bases are TGTGCCAGCAGCTCGCTAAATAATGAAAAACTGTTTTTT.

This chain uses TRBV9 with TRBJ1-2; the D is unclear. CDR1 is SGDLS and CDR2 is YYNGEE in the germline V gene. The V gene lost 6 bases and the J gene lost 5 bases, with 11 bases spanning the gap. This CDR3 is built from 12 residues. CDR3 sequence reads: CASTLTPYGYTF. As DNA, the CDR3 is TGTGCCAGCACACTCACCCCATATGGCTACACCTTC.

V and J are TRBV9 and TRBJ1-1; 7 bases map to TRBD1. CDR3 size: 15 residues. J was trimmed by 5 bases and V by 2 bases; bases with no gene match: 9. Germline CDR1 is SGDLS and CDR2 is YYNGEE. The CDR3 DNA reads as TGTGCCAGCAGCGTCACAGGGGACAGAGGAACTGAAGCTTTCTTT. It translates to CASSVTGDRGTEAFF.

The chain employs TRBV2 and TRBJ1-2; D is undetermined. The CDR3 has 14 residues. The germline V and J ends were trimmed by 4 bases and 6 bases, with 15 bases remaining between them. The V gene's germline CDR1 is SNHLY and CDR2 FYNNEI. As DNA, the CDR3 is TGTGCCAGCAGTGGTTCAGGAGGGCCTGATGGCTACACCTTC. Amino acids: CASSGSGGPDGYTF.

As concerns this clone: The sample carries other DNA sequences with the same CDR3. V gene TRBV24-1 combines with J gene TRBJ1-2, with no clear D. The CDR3 totals 13 residues. Germline V gene data show CDR1 as KGHDR and CDR2 as SFDVKD. Trimming stripped 3 bases from V and 5 bases from J, with 9 bases between. CDR3 in DNA: TGTGCCACCAGTGATGAGGGTGGGTATGGCTACACCTTC. Its protein product is CATSDEGGYGYTF.

The V and J genes are TRBV7-6 and TRBJ1-5, with no clear D. V was pared by 6 bases and J by 1 base, with 13 bases between. There are 15 residues in the CDR3. The germline CDR1 and CDR2 sequences are SGHVS and FNYEAQ. The CDR3 is CASSPGPGSNQPQHF. As DNA, the CDR3 is TGTGCCAGCAGTCCGGGTCCCGGGAGCAATCAGCCCCAGCATTTT. The variable domain in full, with the rest retrieved from reference TRBV7-6 and TRBJ1-5, is GAGVSQSPRYKVTKRGQDVALRCDPISGHVSLYWYRQALGQGPEFLTYFNYEAQQDKSGLPNDRFSAERPEGSISTLTIQRTEQRDSAMYRCASSPGPGSNQPQHFGDGTRLSIL.

The rearrangement joins TRBV6-6 to TRBJ1-1; D possibly corresponds to TRBD1 (6 bases). The germline CDR1 and CDR2 sequences are MNHNY and SVGAGI (reference sequence). V was pared by 5 bases and J by 0 bases, with 13 bases between. The CDR3 consists of 15 residues. In DNA form, the CDR3 reads TGTGCCAGCAGTCTGCGGACAGTAGTGAACACTGAAGCTTTCTTT. As protein: CASSLRTVVNTEAFF.

This chain uses TRBV5-1 with TRBJ2-7; 7 bases are shared with TRBD1. The CDR3 extends over 14 amino acids. Per germline, CDR1 SGHRS and CDR2 YFSETQ. Losses at the gene ends were 2 bases for V and 0 bases for J; bases not matched to a gene: 2. This chain's CDR3 is CASSFGDSSYEQYV. CDR3 coding DNA: TGCGCCAGCAGCTTCGGGGACAGCTCCTACGAGCAGTACGTC.

The V gene is TRBV27, the J gene TRBJ2-7; TRBD2 matches at 7 bases. CDR1 is MNHEY and CDR2 is SMNVEV in the germline V gene (reference sequence). V shed 1 base and J 0 bases; nucleotides not matched to a gene: 3. This CDR3 contains 15 residues. The CDR3 protein is CASSLLGEGSYEQYF. The CDR3 nucleotides are TGTGCCAGCAGTTTATTGGGGGAGGGCTCCTACGAGCAGTACTTC.